These T cell receptor beta chains were read from a single sample in a study of quantifying T cell responses using KT2 cells. MiXCR, applied by TCRdb to the UMI-ligation and nested PCR reads, yields one record per CDR3 protein. Of around 50,000 distinct CDR3 sequences listed, approximately 10% were seen once; the top ten hold more than 9%. Input material: PBMCs spiked with cells of the T cell clone KT2. The receptors here all came from a human donor. The CDR3 runs from the conserved cysteine through the conserved F or W. A D gene is named only where the DNA matches it firmly. Clone size is shown for a subset of rows, as once, few, many or a class of expanded clone.

j_gene,abundance,v_gene,d_gene,len,CDR3aa,CDR3nt
TRBJ2-2,few,TRBV25-1,TRBD2,14,CASSASGDAGELFF,TGTGCCAGCAGTGCCAGCGGGGACGCCGGGGAGCTGTTTTTT
TRBJ2-2,many,TRBV5-1,-,14,CASSLGQNTGELFF,TGTGCCAGCAGCTTAGGCCAGAACACCGGGGAGCTGTTTTTT
TRBJ1-2,few,TRBV12-3/TRBV12-4,-,13,CASRADRFYGYTF,TGTGCCAGCAGAGCGGACAGATTCTATGGCTACACCTTC
TRBJ2-1,many,TRBV7-2,TRBD2,14,CASSPGTSGGEQFF,TGTGCCAGCAGCCCCGGGACTAGCGGGGGTGAGCAGTTCTTC
TRBJ2-2,-,TRBV12-3/TRBV12-4,TRBD1,16,CASSLWGQGNTGELFF,TGTGCCAGCAGTTTATGGGGACAGGGAAACACCGGGGAGCTGTTTTTT
TRBJ2-7,many,TRBV6-2/TRBV6-3,-,13,CASSSPSSYEQYF,TGTGCCAGCAGTTCGCCTAGCTCCTACGAGCAGTACTTC
TRBJ1-1,-,TRBV19,-,14,CASSIFGANTEAFF,TGTGCCAGTAGTATATTTGGGGCGAACACTGAAGCTTTCTTT
TRBJ2-7,few,TRBV5-1,TRBD1,15,CASSYGTGDVYEQYF,TGCGCCAGCAGCTACGGGACAGGGGACGTCTACGAGCAGTACTTC
TRBJ2-7,-,TRBV7-9,-,12,CASSLDWREQYF,TGTGCCAGCAGCTTAGACTGGAGGGAGCAGTACTTC
TRBJ2-7,few,TRBV9,-,13,CASSVGAGDEQYF,TGTGCCAGCAGCGTAGGGGCAGGGGACGAGCAGTACTTC
TRBJ2-5,-,TRBV7-3,TRBD2,15,CASSLGLAGKETQYF,TGTGCCAGCAGCTTGGGACTAGCGGGGAAAGAGACCCAGTACTTC
TRBJ1-2,-,TRBV7-2,-,13,CASTERYDYGYTF,TGTGCCAGCACCGAGCGGTATGACTATGGCTACACCTTC
TRBJ1-2,few,TRBV6-2/TRBV6-3,TRBD1,18,CASSFPGQGSEANYGYTF,TGTGCCAGCAGTTTCCCGGGACAGGGGAGCGAGGCTAACTATGGCTACACCTTC
TRBJ2-1,many,TRBV11-3,TRBD2,15,CASSLSSGSHNEQFF,TGTGCCAGCAGCTTATCTAGCGGGAGTCACAATGAGCAGTTCTTC
TRBJ1-1,many,TRBV29-1,-,11,CSVLQGTEAFF,TGCAGCGTCCTACAGGGCACTGAAGCTTTCTTT
TRBJ2-1,few,TRBV7-8,TRBD2,15,CASSLRDYPNNEQFF,TGTGCCAGCAGTCTACGGGACTACCCGAACAATGAGCAGTTCTTC
TRBJ2-7,-,TRBV2,TRBD2,14,CASRPSGRVYEQYF,TGTGCCAGCAGACCAAGCGGGAGGGTTTACGAGCAGTACTTC
TRBJ2-1,few,TRBV10-1,TRBD2,15,CASRGTSGKYNEQFF,TGCGCCAGCAGAGGGACTAGCGGGAAGTACAATGAGCAGTTCTTC
TRBJ1-1,few,TRBV5-1,-,15,CASSLEAGLGTEAFF,TGCGCCAGCAGCTTGGAAGCAGGCCTAGGGACTGAAGCTTTCTTT
TRBJ2-5,many,TRBV10-3,TRBD2,14,CAIAPGLATETQYF,TGTGCCATCGCTCCGGGACTAGCGACGGAGACCCAGTACTTC
TRBJ1-5,few,TRBV7-3,TRBD1,14,CASSLTGGNQPQHF,TGTGCCAGCAGCTTGACAGGGGGTAATCAGCCCCAGCATTTT
TRBJ2-1,few,TRBV7-9,-,14,CASSFGQGNNEQFF,TGTGCCAGCAGCTTCGGGCAGGGAAACAATGAGCAGTTCTTC
TRBJ1-2,few,TRBV27,TRBD1,15,CASADFRTGLYGYTF,TGTGCCAGTGCTGATTTCCGGACAGGGTTGTATGGCTACACCTTC
TRBJ2-5,few,TRBV5-1,TRBD1,16,CASSPTGAGVQETQYF,TGCGCCAGCAGCCCCACAGGGGCAGGGGTACAAGAGACCCAGTACTTC
TRBJ2-1,many,TRBV2,-,15,CASSEGGGSYNEQFF,TGTGCCAGCAGTGAAGGGGGAGGAAGCTACAATGAGCAGTTCTTC
TRBJ2-7,-,TRBV7-6,TRBD1,13,CASSLAGTDEQYF,TGTGCCAGCAGCTTAGCGGGGACAGACGAGCAGTACTTC
TRBJ1-5,few,TRBV20-1,-,13,CSARGDSNQPQHF,TGCAGTGCTAGAGGGGACAGCAATCAGCCCCAGCATTTT
TRBJ2-7,few,TRBV3-1,TRBD1,14,CASSQSDRDYEQYF,TGTGCCAGCAGCCAGTCCGACAGGGACTACGAGCAGTACTTC
TRBJ1-1,many,TRBV10-3,-,13,CAISGRLNTEAFF,TGTGCCATCAGTGGCAGACTGAACACTGAAGCTTTCTTT
TRBJ2-1,many,TRBV6-2/TRBV6-3,-,16,CASNFNRELGYNEQFF,TGTGCCAGCAACTTCAACAGGGAGTTGGGCTACAATGAGCAGTTCTTC
TRBJ1-5,few,TRBV12-3/TRBV12-4,TRBD1,15,CASSWGQAPEQPQHF,TGTGCCAGCAGTTGGGGACAGGCCCCGGAGCAGCCCCAGCATTTT
TRBJ1-1,-,TRBV5-1,-,13,CASSGQPDTEAFF,TGCGCCAGCAGCGGACAGCCGGACACTGAAGCTTTCTTT
TRBJ1-2,-,TRBV4-1,-,14,CASSQEVVSYGYTF,TGCGCCAGCAGCCAAGAAGTCGTGAGCTATGGCTACACCTTC
TRBJ1-1,few,TRBV29-1,-,15,CSVEVPGRTNTEAFF,TGCAGCGTTGAAGTGCCTGGGAGGACGAACACTGAAGCTTTCTTT
TRBJ2-1,-,TRBV11-1,-,12,CASSTDYNEQFF,TGTGCCAGCAGCACTGACTACAATGAGCAGTTCTTC
TRBJ1-4,few,TRBV2,-,13,CASSAARNEKLFF,TGTGCCAGCAGTGCGGCAAGGAATGAAAAACTGTTTTTT